This TCR beta chain is drawn from a study of Ad26.COV2.S vaccination and SARS-CoV-2 variants. Findings and caveats of the study: Spike-specific responses of CD8+ and CD4+ T cells were reported to display substantial breadth after vaccination. Among vaccine recipients, spike-specific TCR breadth exceeded that of placebo recipients.

The assay was immunoSEQ multiplex PCR, and TCRdb's table has in-frame clones only and misses some. There are 380,000 or so clones in the sample; 86% occur only once, and about 10% lies in the top ten. This sample's treatment: roughly 20 received Ad26.COV2.S at low or high dose, single or two shots; several received placebo; per-sample allocation not given. Vaccine and placebo recipients were sampled on day 63 after the first injection. Trimming left V 5 bases short and J 3 bases short, with 16 bases between. CDR1 and CDR2 from the germline V gene are SNHLY and FYNNEI. The CDR3 runs to 15 residues. On this clone itself: The antigen is not known.

The source material was peripheral blood, sampled in a trial of Ad26.COV2.S vaccine versus placebo. The receptor was derived from a person aged 18 to 65 who received the Ad26.COV2.S COVID-19 vaccine or a placebo. The chain recombines TRBV2 with TRBJ2-5, with D uncertain. As DNA, the CDR3 is TGTGCCAGCAGTAACCGACCAACCCCAGAAGAGACCCAGTACTTC. Protein: CASSNRPTPEETQYF.